These 13 T cell receptor beta chains came from one sample sequenced in a study of blood T cell repertoires in COVID-19. Assay: immunoSEQ multiplex PCR; the TCRdb copy retains only in-frame clones and omits some. The repertoire holds about 670,000 clones, 80% to 90% seen once, with 0.2% to 0.3% in the top ten. Source material: peripheral blood. The origin of the receptors is a young woman with acute or convalescent COVID-19.

This chain connects TRBV7-9 to TRBJ2-3, with 8 bases identical to TRBD2. J was trimmed by 7 bases and V by 1 base; bases with no gene match: 13. Germline V gives CDR1 SEHNR, CDR2 FQNEAQ (reference sequence). The CDR3 has 17 amino acids. The DNA for the CDR3 is TGTGCCAGCAGCTTAGTCCTCAAAGCGGGGGTAAGCTATACGCAGTATTTT. The encoded protein is CASSLVLKAGVSYTQYF.

This sequence joins TRBV5-1 and TRBJ2-3; 9 nucleotides agree with TRBD2. Germline V lookup: CDR1 SGHRS, CDR2 YFSETQ. V lost 4 bases to trimming and J lost 0 bases; unmatched junction nucleotides: 12. The CDR3 covers 18 residues. CDR3 sequence: CASSPQSRAGGSTDTQYF. CDR3 coding DNA: TGCGCCAGCAGCCCACAATCTAGAGCGGGGGGAAGCACAGATACGCAGTATTTT.

The CDR3 sequence: CASTDSPMSSYNEQFF. The DNA for the CDR3 is TGCGCCAGCACCGACAGCCCCATGAGCTCCTACAATGAGCAGTTCTTC. The chain has TRBV10-2 and TRBJ2-1; D is possibly TRBD1 (5 bases). Germline CDR1 reads WSHSY; CDR2 reads SAAADI. CDR3 size: 16 residues. V lost 7 bases, J lost 0 bases, and 16 bases lay in between.

V gene TRBV12-3 or TRBV12-4 combines with J gene TRBJ1-1, with 8 bases identical to TRBD1. The CDR3 spans 13 residues. V lost 5 bases to trimming and J lost 6 bases; unmatched junction nucleotides: 5. DNA of the CDR3: TGTGCCAGCAGTCCGTTACAGGGGGCTGAAGCTTTCTTT. This sequence encodes CASSPLQGAEAFF.

The chain carries TRBV11-1 and TRBJ2-3, with 8 positions matching TRBD2. Germline values: CDR1 SGHAT, CDR2 FQDESV (reference sequence). The CDR3 runs to 16 residues. V shed 1 base, J shed 2 bases, and the junction held 5 bases outside the gene matches. The DNA for the CDR3 is TGTGCCAGCAGCTTAGAGCCGGGGGGGATCACAGATACGCAGTATTTT. Translation gives CASSLEPGGITDTQYF.

This sequence joins TRBV7-6 and TRBJ1-5; 7 bases align to TRBD1. This CDR3 spans 16 amino acids. From germline, CDR1 is SGHVS and CDR2 FNYEAQ. The V gene end was trimmed by 1 base and the J gene end by 6 bases; junction bases not matched to a gene: 9. The CDR3: CASSLVPRGVAQPQHF. For the CDR3, the DNA is TGTGCCAGCAGCTTAGTTCCCAGGGGGGTGGCTCAGCCCCAGCATTTT.

The chain links TRBV27 to TRBJ1-6; 7 nucleotides agree with TRBD1. Germline V gene sequence: CDR1 MNHEY, CDR2 SMNVEV (reference sequence). The CDR3 runs to 13 residues. With V trimmed by 8 bases and J by 5 bases, 3 bases remained unmatched. The CDR3 sequence is CASSGGNNSPLHF. The DNA for the CDR3 is TGTGCCAGCTCAGGGGGGAATAATTCACCCCTCCACTTT.

The chain combines TRBV6-1 with TRBJ2-7, with 14 positions matching TRBD2. Germline V gene data show CDR1 as MNHNS and CDR2 as SASEGT. V lost 4 bases and J lost 0; bases outside the gene matches: 5. The CDR3 runs 17 residues. Here the CDR3 DNA reads TGTGCCAGCAGTGGGACTAGCGGGGGGTCGAGCTCCTACGAGCAGTACTTC. Residues: CASSGTSGGSSSYEQYF.

The rearrangement uses TRBV7-9 and TRBJ1-3; 8 nucleotides match TRBD1. Germline V CDR1 and CDR2: SEHNR, FQNEAQ (reference sequence). V shed 9 bases and J 8 bases; nucleotides not matched to a gene: 15. The CDR3 contains 15 residues. The CDR3 sequence: CASGDRSDPKDTIYF. DNA of the CDR3: TGTGCCAGTGGGGACAGGAGCGACCCCAAGGACACCATATATTTT.

The rearrangement uses TRBV29-1 and TRBJ1-5; no clear D. Germline V gene lookup returns CDR1 SQVTM and CDR2 ANQGSEA. This CDR3 contains 12 residues. Trimming took 6 bases from V and 3 from J, leaving 9 bases between them. Here the CDR3 reads CSVMADNQPQHF. The CDR3 DNA follows: TGCAGCGTGATGGCGGACAATCAGCCCCAGCATTTT.

The chain couples TRBV18 to TRBJ2-5, with D tentatively TRBD1 (6 bases). The CDR3 consists of 15 residues. With 7 bases removed from V and 5 bases from J, the gap between germline ends came to 20 bases. CDR1 is KGHSH and CDR2 is LQKENI in the germline V gene. The CDR3 spells CASLPGQTPGETQYF. The CDR3 region has the DNA TGTGCCAGCTTACCGGGACAAACACCAGGGGAGACCCAGTACTTC.

The chain has TRBV3-1 (or the pseudogene TRBV3-2) and TRBJ2-7; D perhaps matches TRBD2 (5 bases). The germline CDR1 and CDR2 sequences are LGHDT and YNNKEL (reference sequence). This CDR3 is built from 16 residues. The V end lost 0 bases, the J end lost 7 bases, and 19 bases lay between the germline ends. This chain's CDR3 is CASSQDASGYSWEQYF. The DNA of the CDR3 is TGTGCCAGCAGCCAAGATGCGAGCGGATATAGTTGGGAGCAGTACTTC.

CDR3 nucleotide sequence: TGTGCCAGCAGCCGGACTAGCGGTTACACCGGGGAGCTGTTTTTT. It translates to CASSRTSGYTGELFF. The chain employs TRBV28 and TRBJ2-2, with 10 bases identical to TRBD2. Germline lookup yields CDR1 MDHEN and CDR2 SYDVKM. This CDR3 region has 15 residues. Losses at the gene ends were 6 bases for V and 3 bases for J; bases not matched to a gene: 4.